The entry below describes one T cell receptor (beta chain). Its specificity is not known. PCR primers comprised 60 Vbeta and 13 Jbeta primers. This table comes from immunoSEQ multiplex PCR, and its TCRdb copy is limited to in-frame clones, with some not included. The sample carries 120,000 or so clones, roughly 77% recorded once. The V end was cut by 5 bases, the J end by 4 bases, with 9 bases between. CDR1 is SGHNT, CDR2 YENEEA, per germline. The CDR3 spans 13 residues. The sample belongs to a study of cytomegalovirus exposure and HLA in healthy donors. Though nominally healthy at sampling, donors likely had unrecorded immune exposures. General observations from the study: In an earlier analysis, in some 500 donors, most V segments appeared productive either ~87% or ~30% of the time. Apparent HLA restriction characterized most CMV-associated TCR beta chains in a later analysis.

The rearrangement joins TRBV11-3 to TRBJ2-1; D gene uncertain. The sequencing sample was made of PBMCs. The source is a man aged 50-60 years in good health and CMV-seropositive. The chain's CDR3 is CASSTATYNEQFF. The CDR3 DNA reads TGTGCCAGCAGCACCGCCACATACAATGAGCAGTTCTTC.